This T cell receptor (beta chain) was sequenced during a study of CXCR3-negative and CXCR3-positive naive CD8 T cells. Overall study findings and caveats: Naive cells with CXCR3 showed TRB CDR3s that were more hydrophobic than those in CXCR3-negative naive cells. Naive subsets did not differ in surface CD5, and TRB CDR3 properties served to infer TCR strength. Both of the naive subsets showed about the same high diversity, but memory CD8+ cells had much less.

Naive CD8+ T cells showed CD45RO-CCR7+CD27+CD95-. The libraries of TRB cDNA were prepared using 5' RACE with UMI labels. From the 5' RACE reads, TCRdb lists one entry per CDR3 protein and no DNA. The sample holds about 150,000 distinct CDR3 sequences. Germline loops: CDR1 SQVTM, CDR2 ANQGSEA. The length of the CDR3 is 13 residues. To note about this clonotype: The antigen remains undetermined.

The sample comprised naive CXCR3+ CD8+ T cells from blood. Subset given: CD45RO-CCR7+CD27+CD95- naive CD8+ T cells expressing CXCR3 (TNR3+). The receptor was isolated from a human donor in good health. Some clones in this sample may be carry-over from other donors' samples. This sequence joins TRBV29-1 and TRBJ2-7; TCRdb selects TRBD1, and the lack of DNA leaves this call unchecked. The CDR3 spells CSVFPPDSYEQYF.